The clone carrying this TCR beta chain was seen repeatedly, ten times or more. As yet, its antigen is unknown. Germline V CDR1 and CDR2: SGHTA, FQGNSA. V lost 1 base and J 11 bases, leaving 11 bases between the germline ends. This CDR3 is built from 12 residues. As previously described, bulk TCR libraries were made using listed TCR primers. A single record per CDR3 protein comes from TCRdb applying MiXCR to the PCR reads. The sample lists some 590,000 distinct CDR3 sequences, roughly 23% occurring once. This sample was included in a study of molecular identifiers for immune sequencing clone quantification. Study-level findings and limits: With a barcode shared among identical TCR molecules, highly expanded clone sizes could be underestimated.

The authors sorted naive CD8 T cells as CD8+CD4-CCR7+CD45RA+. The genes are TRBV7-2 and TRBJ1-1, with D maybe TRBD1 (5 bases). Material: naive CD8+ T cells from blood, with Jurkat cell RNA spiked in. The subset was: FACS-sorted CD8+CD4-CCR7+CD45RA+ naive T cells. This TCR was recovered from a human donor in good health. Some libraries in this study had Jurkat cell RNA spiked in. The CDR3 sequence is CASSLDGGMAFF. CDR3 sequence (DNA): TGTGCCAGCAGCTTAGATGGGGGTATGGCTTTCTTT.